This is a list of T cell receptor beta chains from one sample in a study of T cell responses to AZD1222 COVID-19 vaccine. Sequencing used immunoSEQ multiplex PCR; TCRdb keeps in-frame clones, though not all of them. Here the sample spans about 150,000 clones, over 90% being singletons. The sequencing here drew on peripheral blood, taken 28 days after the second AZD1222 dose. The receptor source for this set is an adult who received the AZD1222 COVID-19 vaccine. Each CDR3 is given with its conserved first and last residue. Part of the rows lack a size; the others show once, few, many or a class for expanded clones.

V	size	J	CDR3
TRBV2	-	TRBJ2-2	CASRGTQSNTGELFF
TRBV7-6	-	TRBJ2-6	CASSLAAVTIGPSGANVLTF
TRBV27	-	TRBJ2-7	CASSSTTGEQYF
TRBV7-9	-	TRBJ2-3	CASSSGPNTQYF
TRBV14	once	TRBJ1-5	CASSPQSNQPQHF
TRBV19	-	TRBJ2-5	CASRERHGQETQYF
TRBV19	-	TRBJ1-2	CASSRGTNLLPNYGYTF
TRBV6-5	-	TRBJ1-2	CASSLRQGNGYTF
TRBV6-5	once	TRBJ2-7	CASRSSGSSYEQYF
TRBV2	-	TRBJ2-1	CASPTFNEQFF
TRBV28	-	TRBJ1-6	CATRGTVLSPLHF
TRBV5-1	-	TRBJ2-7	CASSLGRILDYEQYF
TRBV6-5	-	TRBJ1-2	CASSSQGADYGYTF
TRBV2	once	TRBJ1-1	CATPKRQPSSGFF
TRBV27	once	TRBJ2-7	CASHGLGEQYF
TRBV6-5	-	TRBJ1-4	CASSYSNRGVSEKLFF
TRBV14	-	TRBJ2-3	CASSQVGPWGDTQYF
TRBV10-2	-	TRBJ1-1	CASRTSENTEAFF
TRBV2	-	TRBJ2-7	CASSAVTSSYEQYF
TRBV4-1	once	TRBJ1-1	CASSQDRGEVNTEAFF
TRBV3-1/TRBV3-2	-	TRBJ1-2	CASSQDPRTSGYTF
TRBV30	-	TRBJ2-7	CASSPGQYF
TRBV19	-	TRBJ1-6	CASRKQSVPNSPLHF
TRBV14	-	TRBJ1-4	CASSPGTVANEKLFF
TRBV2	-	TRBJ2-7	CASRGKPYEQYF
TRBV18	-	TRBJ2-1	CASSPVNEQFF
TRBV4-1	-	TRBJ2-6	CASSQGFRSGANVLTF
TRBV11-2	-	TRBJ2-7	CASSTGPYSGEQYF
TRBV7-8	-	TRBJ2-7	CASSSTSSTGGEQYF
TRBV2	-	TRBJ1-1	CASSLDSNTEAFF
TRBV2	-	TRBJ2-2	CASRPPGANTGELFF
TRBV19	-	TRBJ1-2	CASSGQVNYGYTF
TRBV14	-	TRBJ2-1	CASSQRPPAAGGSYEQFF
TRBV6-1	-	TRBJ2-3	CASSEALLAGPYDTQYF
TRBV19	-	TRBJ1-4	CASSSDAGTTNEKLFF
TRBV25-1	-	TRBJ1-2	CASSDRGGQLSYGYTF
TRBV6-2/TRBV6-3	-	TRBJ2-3	CASSYSTRRLQDLGDTQYF
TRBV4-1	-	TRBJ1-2	CASSQARTGNYGYTF
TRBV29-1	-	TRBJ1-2	CSVGLGGGVNYGYTF
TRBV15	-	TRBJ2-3	CATSGRFRDSGLEWDTQYF